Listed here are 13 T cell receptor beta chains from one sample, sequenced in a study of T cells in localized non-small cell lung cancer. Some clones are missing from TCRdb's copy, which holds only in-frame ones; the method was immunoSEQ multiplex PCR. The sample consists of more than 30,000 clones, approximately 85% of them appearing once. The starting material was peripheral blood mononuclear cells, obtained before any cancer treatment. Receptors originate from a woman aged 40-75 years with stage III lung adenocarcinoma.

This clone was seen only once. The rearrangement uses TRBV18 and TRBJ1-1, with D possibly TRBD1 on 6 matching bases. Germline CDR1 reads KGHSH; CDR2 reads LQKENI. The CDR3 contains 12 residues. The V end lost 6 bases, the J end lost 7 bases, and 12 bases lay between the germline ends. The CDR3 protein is CASSPGHNEAFF. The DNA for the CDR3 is TGTGCCAGCTCCCCGGGACACAATGAAGCTTTCTTT.

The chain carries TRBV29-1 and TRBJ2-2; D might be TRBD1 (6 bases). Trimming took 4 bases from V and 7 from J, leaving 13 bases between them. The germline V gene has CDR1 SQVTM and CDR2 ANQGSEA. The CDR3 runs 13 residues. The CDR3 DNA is TGCAGCGTTGGAAGGGGGTTGGGCGGGGAGCTGTTTTTT. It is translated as CSVGRGLGGELFF.

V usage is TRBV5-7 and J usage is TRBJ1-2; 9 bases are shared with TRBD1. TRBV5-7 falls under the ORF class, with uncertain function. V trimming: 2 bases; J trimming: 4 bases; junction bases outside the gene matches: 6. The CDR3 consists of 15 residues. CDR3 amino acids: CASSFLTQGAYGYTF. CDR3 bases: TGTGCCAGCAGCTTCCTCACACAGGGGGCCTATGGCTACACCTTC.

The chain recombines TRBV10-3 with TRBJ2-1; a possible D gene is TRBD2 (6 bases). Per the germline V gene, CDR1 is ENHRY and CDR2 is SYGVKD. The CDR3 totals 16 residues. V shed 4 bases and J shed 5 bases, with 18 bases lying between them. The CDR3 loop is CAISGLGLASDNEQFF. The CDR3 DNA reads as TGTGCCATCAGTGGTTTGGGACTGGCAAGTGACAATGAGCAGTTCTTC.

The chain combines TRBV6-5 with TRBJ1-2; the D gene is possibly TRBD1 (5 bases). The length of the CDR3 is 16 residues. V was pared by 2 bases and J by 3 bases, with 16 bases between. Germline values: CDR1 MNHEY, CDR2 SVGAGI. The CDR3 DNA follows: TGTGCCAGCAGTTACCCCGAGTGGGGGGAGGACTATGGCTACACCTTC. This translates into CASSYPEWGEDYGYTF.

The CDR3 DNA reads TGTGCCAGCAGCTTAAAAGGCTGGGGACAGGGGGCCTACGAGCAGTACTTC. Encoded protein: CASSLKGWGQGAYEQYF. This chain links TRBV13 with TRBJ2-7; 11 bases map to TRBD1. The CDR3 runs 17 residues. The V gene's germline CDR1 is PRHDT and CDR2 FYEKMQ (reference sequence). V was pared by 2 bases and J by 2 bases, with 8 bases of the junction left unmatched.

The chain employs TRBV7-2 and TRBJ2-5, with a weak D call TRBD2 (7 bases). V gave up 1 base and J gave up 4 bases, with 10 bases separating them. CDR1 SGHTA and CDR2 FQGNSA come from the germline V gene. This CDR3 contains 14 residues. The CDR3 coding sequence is TGTGCCAGCAGCTTAGACGCGGGGGCAGAGACCCAGTACTTC. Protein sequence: CASSLDAGAETQYF.

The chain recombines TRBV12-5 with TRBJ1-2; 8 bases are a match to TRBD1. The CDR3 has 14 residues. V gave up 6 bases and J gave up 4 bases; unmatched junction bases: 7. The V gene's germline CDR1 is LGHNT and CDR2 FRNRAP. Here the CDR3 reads CASGTGQGFYGYTF. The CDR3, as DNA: TGTGCTAGTGGCACCGGACAGGGATTCTATGGCTACACCTTC. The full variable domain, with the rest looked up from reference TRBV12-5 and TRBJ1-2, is DARVTQTPRHKVTEMGQEVTMRCQPILGHNTVFWYRQTMMQGLELLAYFRNRAPLDDSGMPKDRFSAEMPDATLATLKIQPSEPRDSAVYFCASGTGQGFYGYTFGSGTRLTVV.

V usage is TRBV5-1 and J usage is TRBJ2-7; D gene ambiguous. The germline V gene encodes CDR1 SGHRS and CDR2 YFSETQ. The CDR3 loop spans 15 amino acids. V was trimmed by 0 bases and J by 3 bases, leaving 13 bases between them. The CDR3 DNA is TGCGCCAGCAGCTTGGAAGGGCCTATCAGCTACGAGCAGTACTTC. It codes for CASSLEGPISYEQYF.

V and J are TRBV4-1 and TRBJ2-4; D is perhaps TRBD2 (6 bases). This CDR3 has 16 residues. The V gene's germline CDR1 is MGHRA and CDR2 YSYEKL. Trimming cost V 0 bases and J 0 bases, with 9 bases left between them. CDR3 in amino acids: CASSQEAAGAKNIQYF. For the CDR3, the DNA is TGCGCCAGCAGCCAAGAGGCAGCGGGAGCCAAAAACATTCAGTACTTC.

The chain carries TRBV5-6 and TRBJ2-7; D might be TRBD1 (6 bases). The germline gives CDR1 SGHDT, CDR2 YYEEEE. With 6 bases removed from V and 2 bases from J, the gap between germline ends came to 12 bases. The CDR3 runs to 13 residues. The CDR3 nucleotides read TGTGCCAGCACCTCACAGGGTACCTACGAGCAGTACTTC. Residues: CASTSQGTYEQYF.

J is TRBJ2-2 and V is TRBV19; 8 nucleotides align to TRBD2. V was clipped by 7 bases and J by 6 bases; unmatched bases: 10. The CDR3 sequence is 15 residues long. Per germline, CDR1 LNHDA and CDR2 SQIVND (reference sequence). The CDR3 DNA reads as TGTGCCAGTACCCGTGTTAGCGGGACTCCCGGGGAGCTGTTTTTT. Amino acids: CASTRVSGTPGELFF.

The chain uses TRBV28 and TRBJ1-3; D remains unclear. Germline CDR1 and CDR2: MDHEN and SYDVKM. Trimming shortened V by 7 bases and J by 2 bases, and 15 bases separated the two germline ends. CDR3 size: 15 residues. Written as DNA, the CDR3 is TGTGCCAGCACCCCGCCTGGAGGACCTGGAAACACCATATATTTT. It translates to CASTPPGGPGNTIYF.